This T cell receptor beta chain emerged from a study of T cells in localized non-small cell lung cancer. Assay used: immunoSEQ multiplex PCR; TCRdb lists only in-frame clones, some missing. The sample yields some 30,000 clones, approximately 94% seen once. Germline values: CDR1 SGHRS, CDR2 YFSETQ. CDR3 size: 14 residues. After removal of 1 base from V and 1 base from J, the junction contained 1 base not matched to a gene. Of note for this clone: Its matching antigen is unknown.

The study's findings and limits: The study found T cell clonality highest in uninvolved adjacent lung, above tumor. A median of roughly 52 of the top 100 tumor clones appeared in adjacent lung, which was paired and uninvolved. Those with higher blood T cell density had longer overall survival. Multi-region tumor sequencing was not done, so intratumor heterogeneity could not be excluded.

The receptor was derived from a woman aged 40 to 75 with stage I lung adenocarcinoma. Sequenced here: peripheral blood, sampled before any cancer treatment. V and J are TRBV5-1 and TRBJ1-1; TRBD1 agrees at 7 bases. The CDR3 region is CASSLRTGNTEAFF. DNA of the CDR3: TGCGCCAGCAGCTTGAGGACAGGGAACACTGAAGCTTTCTTT.